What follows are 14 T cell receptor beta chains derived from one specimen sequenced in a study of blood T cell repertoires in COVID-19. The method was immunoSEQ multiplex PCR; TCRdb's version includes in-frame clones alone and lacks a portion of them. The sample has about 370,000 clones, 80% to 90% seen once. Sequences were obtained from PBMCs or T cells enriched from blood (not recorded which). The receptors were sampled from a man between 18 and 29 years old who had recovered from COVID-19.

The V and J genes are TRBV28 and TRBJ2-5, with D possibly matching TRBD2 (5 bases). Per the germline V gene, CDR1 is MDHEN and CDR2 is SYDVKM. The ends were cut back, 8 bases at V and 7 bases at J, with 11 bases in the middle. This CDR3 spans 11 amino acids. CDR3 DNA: TGTGCCAGCTCAAACCGGGGGACCCAGTACTTC. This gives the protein CASSNRGTQYF.

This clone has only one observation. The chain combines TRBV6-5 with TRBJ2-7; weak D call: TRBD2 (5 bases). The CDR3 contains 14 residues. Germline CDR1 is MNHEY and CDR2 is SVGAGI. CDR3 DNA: TGTGCTGTGGCGGGCACTACGAGCTCCTACGAGCAGTACTTC. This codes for CAVAGTTSSYEQYF.

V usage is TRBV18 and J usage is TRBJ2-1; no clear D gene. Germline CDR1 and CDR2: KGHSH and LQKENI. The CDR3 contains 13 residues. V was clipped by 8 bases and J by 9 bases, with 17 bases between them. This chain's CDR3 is CASARIPPGEQFF. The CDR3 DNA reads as TGTGCCAGCGCTCGGATCCCGCCGGGTGAGCAGTTCTTC.

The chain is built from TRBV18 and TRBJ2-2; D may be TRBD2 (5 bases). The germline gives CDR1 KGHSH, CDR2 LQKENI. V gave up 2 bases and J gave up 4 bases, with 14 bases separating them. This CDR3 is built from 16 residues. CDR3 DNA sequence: TGTGCCAGCTCACCAACGGACTCCCGGTCCACCGGGGAGCTGTTTTTT. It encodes CASSPTDSRSTGELFF.

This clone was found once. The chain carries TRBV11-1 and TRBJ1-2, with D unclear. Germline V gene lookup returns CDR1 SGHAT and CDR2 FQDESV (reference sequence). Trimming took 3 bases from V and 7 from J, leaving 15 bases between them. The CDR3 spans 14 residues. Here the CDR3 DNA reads TGTGCCAGCAGCTTTTCGGAGGCGATAGGTGGCTACACCTTC. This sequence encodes CASSFSEAIGGYTF.

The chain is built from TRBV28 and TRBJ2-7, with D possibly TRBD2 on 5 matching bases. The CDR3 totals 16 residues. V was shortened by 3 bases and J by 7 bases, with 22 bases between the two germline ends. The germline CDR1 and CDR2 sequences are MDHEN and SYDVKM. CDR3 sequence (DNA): TGTGCCAGCAGTTTCTCACCCGGTGGACGGGGTTGGGAGCAGTACTTC. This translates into CASSFSPGGRGWEQYF.

The CDR3 nucleotides read TGCGCCAGCAGCTTGTTCGGGACAGGGGCCATCGAAGAAAAACTGTTTTTT. This gives the protein CASSLFGTGAIEEKLFF. This rearrangement joins TRBV5-1 to TRBJ1-4; 10 bases match TRBD1. The J segment lost 8 bases and the V segment lost 1 base, leaving 11 bases of the junction unmatched. This CDR3 has 17 residues. Per the germline V gene, CDR1 is SGHRS and CDR2 is YFSETQ.

This CDR3 is CASSAPGNYGYTF. CDR3 DNA: TGTGCCAGCAGTGCCCCAGGGAACTATGGCTACACCTTC. This sequence joins TRBV28 and TRBJ1-2, with TRBD1 as a possible D gene (5 bases). This CDR3 has 13 amino acids. V gave up 5 bases and J gave up 2 bases, with 9 bases separating them. Germline V gene data show CDR1 as MDHEN and CDR2 as SYDVKM.

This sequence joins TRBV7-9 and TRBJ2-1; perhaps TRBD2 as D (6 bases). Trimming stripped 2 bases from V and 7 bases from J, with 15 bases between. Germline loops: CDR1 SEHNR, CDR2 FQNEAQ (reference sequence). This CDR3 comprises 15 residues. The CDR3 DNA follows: TGTGCCAGCAGCTTATCGGCTCTAGCGATTAATGAGCAGTTCTTC. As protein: CASSLSALAINEQFF.

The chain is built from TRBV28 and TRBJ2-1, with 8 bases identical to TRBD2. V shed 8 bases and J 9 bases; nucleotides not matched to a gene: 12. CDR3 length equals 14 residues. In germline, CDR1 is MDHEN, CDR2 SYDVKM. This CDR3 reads CASEAGTRTGEQFF. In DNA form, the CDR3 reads TGTGCCAGCGAGGCAGGGACTAGGACCGGTGAGCAGTTCTTC. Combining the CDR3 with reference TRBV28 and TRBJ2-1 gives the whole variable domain DVKVTQSSRYLVKRTGEKVFLECVQDMDHENMFWYRQDPGLGLRLIYFSYDVKMKEKGDIPEGYSVSREKKERFSLILESASTNQTSMYLCASEAGTRTGEQFFGPGTRLTVL.

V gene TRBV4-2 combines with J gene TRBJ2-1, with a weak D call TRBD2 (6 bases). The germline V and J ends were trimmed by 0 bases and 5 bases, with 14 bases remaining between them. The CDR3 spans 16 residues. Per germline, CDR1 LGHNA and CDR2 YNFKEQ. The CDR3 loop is CASSQDPGTGDNEQFF. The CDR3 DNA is TGTGCCAGCAGCCAAGATCCCGGGACTGGCGACAATGAGCAGTTCTTC.

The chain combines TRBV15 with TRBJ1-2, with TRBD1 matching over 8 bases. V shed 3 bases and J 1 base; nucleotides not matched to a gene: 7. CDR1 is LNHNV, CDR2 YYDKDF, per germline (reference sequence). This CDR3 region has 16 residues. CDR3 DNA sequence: TGTGCCACCAGCAGTGGACAGGGAACTATTAACTATGGCTACACCTTC. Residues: CATSSGQGTINYGYTF.

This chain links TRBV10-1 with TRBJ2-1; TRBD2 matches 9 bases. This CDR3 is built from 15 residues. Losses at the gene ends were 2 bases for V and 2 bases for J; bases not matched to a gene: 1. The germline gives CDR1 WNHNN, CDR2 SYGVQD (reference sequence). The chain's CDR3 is CASSEIAGAYNEQFF. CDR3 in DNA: TGCGCCAGCAGTGAGATAGCGGGGGCCTACAATGAGCAGTTCTTC.

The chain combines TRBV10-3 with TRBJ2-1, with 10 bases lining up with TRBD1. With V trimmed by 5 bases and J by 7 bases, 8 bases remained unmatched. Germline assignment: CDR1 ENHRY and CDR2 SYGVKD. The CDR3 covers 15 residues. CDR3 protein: CAISRRQGAQNEQFF. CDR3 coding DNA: TGTGCCATCAGTCGCCGACAGGGGGCGCAAAATGAGCAGTTCTTC.